These T cell receptor beta chains were read from a single sample in a study of blood T cell repertoires in COVID-19. The protocol was immunoSEQ multiplex PCR, while the TCRdb copy is restricted to in-frame clones and leaves out a portion. Of about 170,000 clones in the sample, approximately 80% were seen once. The specimen sequenced was peripheral blood. The source is a woman aged 70 to 79 with COVID-19, enrolled during active disease. The CDR3 runs from the conserved cysteine through the conserved F or W. D genes are given only for firm matches. Size is stated for part of the rows, as once, few or many counts, or as a class when the clone is expanded.

length	V	D	J	size	DNA	CDR3
15	TRBV11-2	NA	TRBJ1-1	NA	TGTGCCAGCAGCCACGCTCGAACAGGGCCGGCTGAAGCTTTCTTT	CASSHARTGPAEAFF
13	TRBV7-2	TRBD1	TRBJ1-5	NA	TGTGCCAGCAGCGCCCAGGGGGATCAGCCCCAGCATTTT	CASSAQGDQPQHF
13	TRBV12-5	NA	TRBJ1-2	NA	TGTGCTAGTGCCGCGACGGGTAACTATGGCTACACCTTC	CASAATGNYGYTF
15	TRBV2	NA	TRBJ1-5	once	TGTGCCAGCAGAATTAGTACGCCTAGCAATCAGCCCCAGCATTTT	CASRISTPSNQPQHF
15	TRBV10-3	NA	TRBJ1-2	once	TGTGCCATCACACTGGGTGCCGGCGGTAACTATGGCTACACCTTC	CAITLGAGGNYGYTF
13	TRBV18	TRBD2	TRBJ2-3	NA	TGTGCCAGCTCCCCGAGGGAGGGGAATACGCAGTATTTT	CASSPREGNTQYF
18	TRBV14	NA	TRBJ1-1	NA	TGTGCCAGCAGCCAACTTCGTCTTCTGGGCGCCGTGAACACTGAAGCTTTCTTT	CASSQLRLLGAVNTEAFF
15	TRBV7-3	TRBD1	TRBJ2-1	NA	TGTGCCAGCAGCTTTCAAACGGGACAGGGGATTGAGCAGTTCTTC	CASSFQTGQGIEQFF
13	TRBV20-1	NA	TRBJ1-6	NA	TGCAGTGCTAGTAGGCAGGGAGGTTCACCCCTCCACTTT	CSASRQGGSPLHF
14	TRBV20-1	NA	TRBJ1-2	NA	TGCAGTGCTAGTTATTTATCAGGGAACTATGGCTACACCTTC	CSASYLSGNYGYTF
15	TRBV19	NA	TRBJ1-2	NA	TGTGCCAGTAGTATCGATGGAGGGGCCGGCTATGGCTACACCTTC	CASSIDGGAGYGYTF
13	TRBV29-1	TRBD1	TRBJ2-5	once	TGCAGCGTGCCGGGACAGGGGCAAGAGACCCAGTACTTC	CSVPGQGQETQYF
15	TRBV27	NA	TRBJ2-7	NA	TGTGCCAGCAGTTTCTCCGGGACTCACTCCGCCGAGCAGTACTTC	CASSFSGTHSAEQYF
15	TRBV10-3	NA	TRBJ1-6	NA	TGTGCCATCAGGGGGGGAAGGTCCTATAATTCACCCCTCCACTTT	CAIRGGRSYNSPLHF
15	TRBV30	TRBD1	TRBJ1-4	NA	TGTGCCTGGAGTGTCTTACAGGGGGGGTTTGAAAAACTGTTTTTT	CAWSVLQGGFEKLFF
15	TRBV28	TRBD2	TRBJ2-7	few	TGTGCCAGCAGTAACGGACTAGCGGGATCCTACGAGCAGTACTTC	CASSNGLAGSYEQYF
15	TRBV19	NA	TRBJ1-5	NA	TGTGCCAGTCACAGGGCCTTTCTTAGCAATCAGCCCCAGCATTTT	CASHRAFLSNQPQHF
14	TRBV27	NA	TRBJ2-2	few	TGTGCCAGCAGGGACTGGGATGCGGCCGGGGAGCTGTTTTTT	CASRDWDAAGELFF
14	TRBV7-8	NA	TRBJ1-2	NA	TGTGCCAGCAGCTTAGTCTCCATAGGGGGTGGCTACACCTTC	CASSLVSIGGGYTF
15	TRBV14	NA	TRBJ2-1	NA	TGTGCCAGCAGCCAAGCCCAGTACAGGTTCGATGAGCAGTTCTTC	CASSQAQYRFDEQFF
14	TRBV20-1	NA	TRBJ1-2	NA	TGCAGTGCTAGTTTTGTACTGCCTAACTATGGCTACACCTTC	CSASFVLPNYGYTF
14	TRBV19	TRBD1	TRBJ2-7	NA	TGTGCCAGTAGTTGGGGACAGGGAGTAGGCGAGCAGTACTTC	CASSWGQGVGEQYF
16	TRBV19	NA	TRBJ2-1	NA	TGTGCCAGTAGTATGGGACGGGGGGCTTTGAAAAATGAGCAGTTCTTC	CASSMGRGALKNEQFF
14	TRBV6-5	TRBD1	TRBJ1-2	NA	TGTGCCAGCAGTATTACCACAGGGGGCAGGGGCTACACCTTC	CASSITTGGRGYTF
11	TRBV20-1	NA	TRBJ2-1	NA	TGCAGTGCTAGAGAGTCCCGTGAGCAGTTCTTC	CSARESREQFF
22	TRBV7-8	TRBD1	TRBJ1-1	NA	TGTGCCAGCAGCCCGAGGGGGTGGACAGGGGGCCTACCGAAACCGATGAACACTGAAGCTTTCTTT	CASSPRGWTGGLPKPMNTEAFF
14	TRBV6-1	NA	TRBJ1-2	NA	TGTGCCAGCAGTGAATCCGGGCAGGGGAGAAGCTACACCTTC	CASSESGQGRSYTF
15	TRBV5-1	TRBD1	TRBJ2-2	few	TGCGCCAGCGTCACCGGGACAGGGAGGTCCGGGGAGCTGTTTTTT	CASVTGTGRSGELFF
14	TRBV5-8	TRBD1	TRBJ1-2	NA	TGTGCCAGCAAACCCCGGGACAGGGCCTATGGCTACACCTTC	CASKPRDRAYGYTF